Below, 6 T cell receptor beta chains from the same sample are listed, as sequenced in a study of blood T cell repertoires in COVID-19. Generated by immunoSEQ multiplex PCR, the TCRdb table keeps only in-frame clones and is missing some. The table records some 170,000 clones, about nine tenths of them present only once. The specimen sequenced was peripheral blood. The receptors shown here come from a woman aged 50 to 60 with acute or convalescent COVID-19.

This chain links TRBV30 with TRBJ2-2; the D gene is possibly TRBD1 (6 bases). The CDR3 is 16 amino acids. The V end was cut by 3 bases, the J end by 3 bases, with 17 bases between. In germline, CDR1 is GTSNPN, CDR2 SVGIG (reference sequence). DNA for the CDR3: TGTGCCTGGAGGAGAACAGGGTCCGTCTACACCGGGGAGCTGTTTTTT. Translating gives CAWRRTGSVYTGELFF. The whole variable domain, remainder taken from reference TRBV30 and TRBJ2-2, is SQTIHQWPATLVQPVGSPLSLECTVEGTSNPNLYWYRQAAGRGLQLLFYSVGIGQISSEVPQNLSASRPQDRQFILSSKKLLLSDSGFYLCAWRRTGSVYTGELFFGEGSRLTVL.

The chain has TRBV19 and TRBJ1-1, with TRBD1 matching 8 bases. V gave up 2 bases and J gave up 1 base; unmatched junction bases: 6. From germline, CDR1 is LNHDA and CDR2 SQIVND (reference sequence). The CDR3 length is 16 residues. CDR3 in amino acids: CASSINPDRANTEAFF. The CDR3 region has the DNA TGTGCCAGTAGTATAAATCCGGACAGGGCGAACACTGAAGCTTTCTTT.

V is TRBV5-1 and J is TRBJ2-7; 8 nucleotides align to TRBD2. The V gene's germline CDR1 is SGHRS and CDR2 YFSETQ. The CDR3 totals 16 residues. Trimming at V came to 3 bases and at J to 1 base, leaving 9 bases not matched to a gene. CDR3 in DNA: TGCGCCAGCAGCTGGGGCCCATCTAGCGGGTCCTACGAGCAGTACTTC. Translating gives CASSWGPSSGSYEQYF.

This sequence joins TRBV6-2 or TRBV6-3 and TRBJ2-1, with a possible D match to TRBD2 (5 bases). This CDR3 spans 12 amino acids. The V and J ends lost 6 bases and 15 bases respectively, with 18 bases between them. Germline assignment: CDR1 MNHEY and CDR2 SVGEGT. Here the CDR3 DNA reads TGTGCCAGCAGCCACCAACTAGATTCTCCGTTCTTC. Encoded protein: CASSHQLDSPFF.

The J gene is TRBJ2-1, the V gene TRBV30, with D possibly TRBD2 on 6 matching bases. CDR3 length equals 11 residues. The V and J ends lost 7 bases and 9 bases respectively, with 13 bases between them. From germline, CDR1 is GTSNPN and CDR2 SVGIG (reference sequence). CDR3 region: CAFGGVGEQFF. In DNA form, the CDR3 reads TGTGCCTTCGGAGGGGTCGGTGAGCAGTTCTTC.

This clone was seen a single time. This chain uses TRBV10-2 with TRBJ2-5; D is possibly TRBD1 (6 bases). V was trimmed by 7 bases and J by 2 bases, leaving 20 bases between them. There are 16 residues in the CDR3. In germline, CDR1 is WSHSY, CDR2 SAAADI. Here the CDR3 reads CASTSTWGTLQETQYF. CDR3 coding DNA: TGCGCCAGCACCTCCACATGGGGGACATTACAAGAGACCCAGTACTTC.